Below, 25 T cell receptor beta chains from the same sample are listed, as sequenced in a study of T-cell reconstitution after alpha-beta-depleted transplantation in children. Preparing the TCRbeta library involved the use of unique molecular identifiers. TCRdb reprocessed the PCR reads with MiXCR, giving one entry per CDR3 protein. The sample lists hundreds of thousands of distinct CDR3 sequences, 15% to 20% occurring once. The material was PBMCs, mostly from graft donor cells, obtained 360 days after TCRalphabeta/CD19-depleted stem cell transplant. The source of these receptors is a boy less than two years old who had a stem cell transplant for Wiskott-Aldrich syndrome, so the T cells may come from the graft donor.

This clonotype has only a few counts. The V and J genes are TRBV5-1 and TRBJ2-3; weak D call: TRBD1 (5 bases). CDR1 SGHRS and CDR2 YFSETQ come from the germline V gene. CDR3 size: 16 residues. With 4 bases removed from V and 2 bases from J, the gap between germline ends came to 17 bases. CDR3 loop: CASSRQFGPPTDTQYF. DNA for the CDR3: TGCGCCAGCAGCCGACAGTTCGGACCCCCCACAGATACGCAGTATTTT.

Only a few counts were recorded for this clonotype. The J gene is TRBJ1-2, the V gene TRBV5-1; 11 bases agree with TRBD1. Germline CDR1 is SGHRS and CDR2 is YFSETQ. Losses at the gene ends were 3 bases for V and 2 bases for J; bases not matched to a gene: 0. The CDR3 consists of 14 residues. The CDR3 DNA sequence: TGCGCCAGCAGCTGGACAGGGGGCAACTATGGCTACACCTTC. It translates to CASSWTGGNYGYTF.

Details on this clonotype: The DNA is omitted, as the CDR3 cannot be located on it reliably, and the CDR3 follows TCRdb's listing. The chain has TRBV29-1 and TRBJ2-2; the table's D call TRBD2 went unverified against the DNA. A total of 15 residues make up the CDR3, ends included. CDR1 is SQVTM and CDR2 is ANQGSEA in the germline V gene. CDR3: CSATDSGGRTGSCFF.

This clonotype was recorded at least ten times. The chain has TRBV7-9 and TRBJ2-7; the D is unclear. With 4 bases removed from V and 1 base from J, the gap between germline ends came to 17 bases. The germline CDR1 and CDR2 sequences are SEHNR and FQNEAQ (reference sequence). CDR3 length: 16 amino acids. The CDR3 here is CASSSVGSVYSYEQYF. CDR3 sequence (DNA): TGTGCCAGCAGCTCTGTTGGCTCTGTTTATTCCTACGAGCAGTACTTC.

V usage is TRBV2 and J usage is TRBJ2-6; 9 nucleotides agree with TRBD1. Germline CDR1 is SNHLY and CDR2 is FYNNEI. This CDR3 region has 17 residues. Trimming took 6 bases from V and 0 from J; bases not matched to a gene: 6. The CDR3 coding sequence is TGTGCCAGCAGGGTGGGACAGGGATACTCTGGGGCCAACGTCCTGACTTTC. Translation: CASRVGQGYSGANVLTF.

This chain links TRBV20-1 with TRBJ2-3, with TRBD2 matching over 9 bases. The CDR3 totals 16 residues. J lost 6 bases, V lost 0 bases, and 10 bases had no gene match. Germline assignment: CDR1 DFQATT and CDR2 SNEGSKA (reference sequence). Written as DNA, the CDR3 is TGCAGTGCTAGAGAGCGAATAGCGGGAGTTTCCGATACGCAGTATTTT. Translating gives CSARERIAGVSDTQYF.

The chain combines TRBV5-1 with TRBJ2-3; the D call may be TRBD1 or TRBD2 (5 bases each). Germline V gene data show CDR1 as SGHRS and CDR2 as YFSETQ. The V and J ends lost 4 bases and 2 bases respectively, with 14 bases between them. CDR3 length: 15 amino acids. CDR3 protein: CASSLRDGSTDTQYF. The CDR3 coding sequence is TGCGCCAGCAGCCTGAGGGACGGATCCACAGATACGCAGTATTTT.

This clonotype was observed a few times. The rearrangement joins TRBV7-2 to TRBJ1-5; weak D call: TRBD1 (5 bases). The length of the CDR3 is 15 residues. Trimming shortened V by 1 base and J by 2 bases, and 9 bases separated the two germline ends. CDR1 and CDR2 from the germline V gene are SGHTA and FQGNSA. DNA of the CDR3: TGTGCCAGCAGCTTAGAAGGACATGGCAATCAGCCCCAGCATTTT. This translates into CASSLEGHGNQPQHF.

This clonotype was counted a few times. V is TRBV6-5 and J is TRBJ2-1; 12 positions match TRBD2. V lost 2 bases, J lost 6 bases, and 8 bases stayed unmatched. The germline CDR1 and CDR2 sequences are MNHEY and SVGAGI. The CDR3 totals 17 residues. Here the CDR3 DNA reads TGTGCCAGCAGTTACCCCCAGACTAGCGGGAGTTGCAATGAGCAGTTCTTC. Protein product: CASSYPQTSGSCNEQFF.

This clonotype turned up a few times. CDR3 nucleotides: TGCGCCAGCAGCCAAGATAGCCAGGGGAATGAGCAGTTCTTC. It encodes CASSQDSQGNEQFF. The rearrangement uses TRBV4-1 and TRBJ2-1; possibly TRBD1 for D (6 bases). The CDR3 runs to 14 residues. Germline CDR1 and CDR2: MGHRA and YSYEKL. V shed 0 bases and J shed 7 bases, with 10 bases lying between them.

This clonotype was observed a handful of times. V gene TRBV28 combines with J gene TRBJ1-2, with 7 bases aligning to TRBD1. The CDR3 runs to 12 residues. The ends lost 7 bases at V and 5 bases at J; junction bases unmatched: 4. Germline CDR1 reads MDHEN; CDR2 reads SYDVKM. As DNA, the CDR3 is TGTGCCAGCACCACGGGACAGTATGGCTACACCTTC. As protein: CASTTGQYGYTF.

The chain joins TRBV5-1 to TRBJ2-2; D is uncertain. This CDR3 has 15 residues. Germline V lookup: CDR1 SGHRS, CDR2 YFSETQ. V lost 4 bases to trimming and J lost 3 bases, with 13 bases between them. The CDR3 is CASSGQVRYTGELFF. In DNA, the CDR3 is TGCGCCAGCAGCGGGCAGGTCCGCTACACCGGGGAGCTGTTTTTT.

The rearrangement joins TRBV15 to TRBJ2-1; 11 bases fit TRBD2. The CDR3 extends over 16 amino acids. Germline CDR1 and CDR2: LNHNV and YYDKDF (reference sequence). V trimming: 5 bases; J trimming: 8 bases; junction bases outside the gene matches: 11. The CDR3 DNA follows: TGTGCCACCAGCGGAGTCGGTAGCGGGAGGGCCGATGAGCAGTTCTTC. Its protein product is CATSGVGSGRADEQFF.

J is TRBJ2-7 and V is TRBV7-2; 8 bases map to TRBD2. Losses at the gene ends were 0 bases for V and 0 bases for J; bases not matched to a gene: 4. The CDR3 extends over 16 amino acids. In germline, CDR1 is SGHTA, CDR2 FQGNSA. The chain's CDR3 is CASSLAGLAVSYEQYF. CDR3 coding DNA: TGTGCCAGCAGCTTAGCAGGACTAGCTGTCTCCTACGAGCAGTACTTC.

The gene calls are TRBV7-9 and TRBJ2-3, with D perhaps matching TRBD1 (6 bases). Germline V gene sequence: CDR1 SEHNR, CDR2 FQNEAQ (reference sequence). The CDR3 is 15 residues long. V lost 4 bases, J lost 3 bases, and 14 bases lay in between. CDR3 DNA sequence: TGTGCCAGCAGCTCTTCCGGGACAAGGACAGATACGCAGTATTTT. Protein product: CASSSSGTRTDTQYF. Combining the CDR3 with reference TRBV7-9 and TRBJ2-3 gives the whole variable domain DTGVSQNPRHKITKRGQNVTFRCDPISEHNRLYWYRQTLGQGPEFLTYFQNEAQLEKSRLLSDRFSAERPKGSFSTLEIQRTEQGDSAMYLCASSSSGTRTDTQYFGPGTRLTVL.

Here the CDR3 reads CASTQQGASTEAFF. The CDR3 DNA reads TGTGCCAGCACCCAACAGGGGGCGAGCACTGAAGCTTTCTTT. The chain links TRBV6-1 to TRBJ1-1; 9 nucleotides match TRBD1. This CDR3 spans 14 amino acids. Germline V CDR1 and CDR2: MNHNS, SASEGT. V was pared by 7 bases and J by 4 bases, with 7 bases of the junction left unmatched.

This clonotype was seen only a few times. The chain is built from TRBV7-9 and TRBJ2-2, with D unclear. This CDR3 is built from 15 residues. Per the germline V gene, CDR1 is SEHNR and CDR2 is FQNEAQ (reference sequence). V lost 7 bases and J 3 bases, leaving 15 bases between the germline ends. The CDR3 DNA follows: TGTGCCAGCATGGGGTGGAGTCCGGACACCGGGGAGCTGTTTTTT. Protein product: CASMGWSPDTGELFF.

This clonotype was found a few times. V gene TRBV24-1 combines with J gene TRBJ2-5, with D possibly matching TRBD2 (6 bases). The CDR3 length is 13 residues. Germline V gene data show CDR1 as KGHDR and CDR2 as SFDVKD. Deletions cut 9 bases from V and 2 bases from J, with 12 bases between. CDR3 bases: TGTGCCACCCGCGGTGGAGGGCAAGAGACCCAGTACTTC. Translated: CATRGGGQETQYF.

The V call is TRBV3-1, the J call TRBJ1-1; TRBD1 aligns across 9 bases. J lost 3 bases, V lost 4 bases, and 3 bases had no gene match. The CDR3 has 14 amino acids. The germline CDR1 and CDR2 sequences are LGHDT and YNNKEL (reference sequence). The chain's CDR3 is CASSLQGAYTEAFF. The CDR3 DNA sequence: TGTGCCAGCAGCCTACAGGGGGCATACACTGAAGCTTTCTTT.

The rearrangement joins TRBV7-8 to TRBJ2-3; 8 bases are a match to TRBD2. The CDR3 is 17 amino acids. Germline V gives CDR1 SGHVS, CDR2 FQNEAQ. V gave up 4 bases and J gave up 4 bases; unmatched junction bases: 13. The chain's CDR3 is CASSSSGSGSWADTQYF. CDR3 nucleotides: TGTGCCAGCAGCTCGTCGGGAAGCGGGAGTTGGGCAGATACGCAGTATTTT. The full variable domain, with the rest looked up from reference TRBV7-8 and TRBJ2-3, is GAGVSQSPRYKVAKRGQDVALRCDPISGHVSLFWYQQALGQGPEFLTYFQNEAQLDKSGLPSDRFFAERPEGSVSTLKIQRTQQEDSAVYLCASSSSGSGSWADTQYFGPGTRLTVL.

The sample holds a few counts of this clonotype. The V gene is TRBV6-7, the J gene TRBJ1-5; 7 nucleotides line up with TRBD1. TRBV6-7 is sorted into the ORF group, with uncertain function. V lost 6 bases to trimming and J lost 5 bases; unmatched junction nucleotides: 13. The CDR3 spans 16 residues. The CDR3 region has the DNA TGTGCCAGCAGGCTTAACCGGGACAGTAAAGATCAGCCCCAGCATTTT. This gives the protein CASRLNRDSKDQPQHF.

The genes are TRBV25-1 and TRBJ2-1; 9 bases are a match to TRBD1. Germline V CDR1 and CDR2: MGHDK, SYGVNS. V lost 1 base and J lost 7; bases outside the gene matches: 8. The length of the CDR3 is 16 residues. DNA of the CDR3: TGTGCCAGCAGTGAATGGACGGGGACAGGGCGTAATGAGCAGTTCTTC. Translation gives CASSEWTGTGRNEQFF.

The chain carries TRBV19 and TRBJ2-2; no definite D call. V shed 3 bases and J shed 4 bases, with 12 bases lying between them. Per germline, CDR1 LNHDA and CDR2 SQIVND (reference sequence). The CDR3 totals 15 residues. The CDR3 bases are TGTGCCAGTAGTATCAGTCTGCCAAGCACCGGGGAGCTGTTTTTT. Its translation: CASSISLPSTGELFF.

The chain uses TRBV15 and TRBJ2-3; 7 bases line up with TRBD2. V shed 3 bases, J shed 3 bases, and the junction held 9 bases outside the gene matches. CDR3 length equals 16 residues. Germline V gene sequence: CDR1 LNHNV, CDR2 YYDKDF (reference sequence). CDR3 DNA: TGTGCCACCAGCAGTAAGTTTGGCGGGGGTACAGATACGCAGTATTTT. Translation: CATSSKFGGGTDTQYF.

This clonotype was counted between two and nine times. The chain couples TRBV3-1 to TRBJ2-7, with unresolved D. The germline V gene encodes CDR1 LGHDT and CDR2 YNNKEL (reference sequence). The CDR3 has 14 amino acids. Deletions cut 4 bases from V and 1 base from J, with 11 bases between. CDR3 sequence reads: CASSPLTRSYEQYF. CDR3 DNA sequence: TGTGCCAGCAGCCCGCTGACACGGTCCTACGAGCAGTACTTC.